Below are 28 T cell receptor beta chains sequenced from a single sample in a study of blood T cells in healthy people across ages. Then a second PCR, running roughly 7 to 11 cycles, was carried out with a sample-barcoded 5' primer and a J-beta primer mix. Via MiXCR, TCRdb re-called the 5' RACE reads, giving one row per CDR3 protein. This sample has some 690,000 distinct CDR3 sequences, with around a fifth found just once. Source material: blood. These receptors were collected from a man aged 70 or older in good health.

This clonotype was seen repeatedly, ten times or more. This chain connects TRBV28 to TRBJ2-4, with D possibly matching TRBD2 (6 bases). The length of the CDR3 is 16 residues. From germline, CDR1 is MDHEN and CDR2 SYDVKM. V lost 6 bases to trimming and J lost 1 base, with 16 bases between them. CDR3 protein: CASSPPGDSAKNIQYF. The CDR3 DNA reads TGTGCCAGCAGCCCTCCTGGGGACTCGGCCAAAAACATTCAGTACTTC.

The V gene is TRBV20-1, the J gene TRBJ1-6; perhaps TRBD1 as D (5 bases). V lost 0 bases to trimming and J lost 4 bases, with 13 bases between them. From germline, CDR1 is DFQATT and CDR2 SNEGSKA (reference sequence). CDR3 length: 16 amino acids. The CDR3 DNA reads as TGCAGTGCTAGAGATAGCAGGGAGTTTTATAATTCACCCCTCCACTTT. It codes for CSARDSREFYNSPLHF.

This clonotype showed up just a few times. The V gene is TRBV7-2, the J gene TRBJ2-3; maybe TRBD1 (6 bases). This CDR3 has 16 amino acids. CDR1 and CDR2 from the germline V gene are SGHTA and FQGNSA. Trimming stripped 0 bases from V and 2 bases from J, with 12 bases between. The DNA for the CDR3 is TGTGCCAGCAGCTTAGCCGGGACAAGCACCACAGATACGCAGTATTTT. Translating it yields CASSLAGTSTTDTQYF.

The chain carries TRBV12-5 and TRBJ2-2, with 7 positions matching TRBD1. Germline CDR1 and CDR2: LGHNT and FRNRAP. The CDR3 contains 14 residues. The V gene end was trimmed by 3 bases and the J gene end by 6 bases; junction bases not matched to a gene: 4. Here the CDR3 DNA reads TGTGCTAGTGGTTTTGACAGGGACCCCGGGGAGCTGTTTTTT. Amino acids: CASGFDRDPGELFF.

This clonotype was seen a handful of times. One junction end does not reproduce the germline sequence, and a read error may be involved. This chain links TRBV29-1 with TRBJ1-1; D is unclear. This CDR3 is built from 13 residues. The germline V gene encodes CDR1 SQVTM and CDR2 ANQGSEA. The CDR3 reads CSVDGGLNTEAFF. CDR3 DNA: TGTAGCGTTGATGGAGGGTTGAACACTGAAGCTTTCTTT.

J is TRBJ2-5 and V is TRBV11-2; tentatively, D is TRBD2 (6 bases). Trimming stripped 1 base from V and 1 base from J, with 10 bases between. CDR1 is SGHAT, CDR2 FQNNGV, per germline. This CDR3 contains 15 residues. The CDR3 coding sequence is TGTGCCAGCAGCTTAGGGACTATCCGCCAAGAGACCCAGTACTTC. It codes for CASSLGTIRQETQYF.

This clonotype was picked up a small number of times. The chain recombines TRBV7-3 with TRBJ2-3; tentative D call: TRBD2 (5 bases). V lost 3 bases and J 4 bases, leaving 8 bases between the germline ends. This CDR3 has 13 amino acids. Germline V CDR1 and CDR2: SGHTA, FQGTGA. The CDR3 spells CASSFNGADTQYF. The CDR3 DNA is TGTGCCAGCAGCTTTAACGGGGCAGATACGCAGTATTTT.

The chain is built from TRBV12-3 or TRBV12-4 and TRBJ2-1, with 9 bases fitting TRBD1. The V gene end was trimmed by 4 bases and the J gene end by 4 bases; junction bases not matched to a gene: 5. This CDR3 is built from 15 residues. CDR3 loop: CASSSRTGVYNEQFF. For the CDR3, the DNA is TGTGCCAGCAGTTCGAGGACAGGGGTGTACAATGAGCAGTTCTTC.

This clonotype came up many times. The chain recombines TRBV7-8 with TRBJ1-1, with D unresolved. The V and J ends lost 5 bases and 12 bases respectively, with 10 bases between them. Germline V gene sequence: CDR1 SGHVS, CDR2 FQNEAQ. This CDR3 contains 10 residues. In DNA, the CDR3 is TGTGCCAGCAGCCGAGAGCCCCCTTTCTTT. This codes for CASSREPPFF.

The table lists this clonotype with a count of one. The chain has TRBV25-1 and TRBJ2-1; 8 nucleotides align to TRBD2. Germline loops: CDR1 MGHDK, CDR2 SYGVNS. V lost 2 bases to trimming and J lost 6 bases; unmatched junction nucleotides: 6. The CDR3 spans 15 residues. CDR3 in DNA: TGTGCCAGCAGTGAACCCGGGAGGGCCCGCAATGAGCAGTTCTTC. Its translation is CASSEPGRARNEQFF.

This rearrangement joins TRBV11-1 to TRBJ2-6; either TRBD1 or TRBD2 may supply D (5 bases each). Germline CDR1 and CDR2: SGHAT and FQDESV (reference sequence). V lost 6 bases to trimming and J lost 4 bases, with 13 bases between them. This CDR3 has 15 residues. The CDR3 region is CASRHSGPGANVLTF. The DNA for the CDR3 is TGTGCCAGCAGGCATTCGGGGCCAGGGGCCAACGTCCTGACTTTC.

This clonotype was picked up many times. This chain links TRBV20-1 with TRBJ2-2, with TRBD2 identical over 8 bases. The CDR3 has 16 amino acids. Germline CDR1 reads DFQATT; CDR2 reads SNEGSKA (reference sequence). J lost 6 bases, V lost 0 bases, and 9 bases had no gene match. The CDR3 DNA reads as TGCAGTGCTAGAGATCCTGACGGGAGGGCCCCCGGGGAGCTGTTTTTT. As protein: CSARDPDGRAPGELFF.

The chain links TRBV15 to TRBJ2-4; D ambiguous. This CDR3 region has 15 residues. V was clipped by 0 bases and J by 6 bases, with 12 bases between them. Germline loops: CDR1 LNHNV, CDR2 YYDKDF (reference sequence). In DNA, the CDR3 is TGTGCCACCAGCAGAGAGGCTGGAGTTTCAAACATTCAGTACTTC. It translates to CATSREAGVSNIQYF.

The CDR3 DNA reads as TGTGCCAGCAGTTACAAGGGACTAGGAACCACAGATACGCAGTATTTT. Residues: CASSYKGLGTTDTQYF. The rearrangement uses TRBV6-2 or TRBV6-3 and TRBJ2-3; TRBD2 agrees at 8 bases. V gave up 2 bases and J gave up 2 bases; unmatched junction bases: 6. Germline assignment: CDR1 MNHEY and CDR2 SVGEGT. The CDR3 has 16 residues.

This clonotype was seen more than once but under ten times. This chain connects TRBV7-3 to TRBJ2-2; D remains unclear. The CDR3 sequence is 19 residues long. V gave up 0 bases and J gave up 2 bases, with 19 bases separating them. Germline assignment: CDR1 SGHTA and CDR2 FQGTGA. The CDR3, as DNA: TGTGCCAGCAGCTTAACCTATAGGCCCGTGTCACGTAACACCGGGGAGCTGTTTTTT. Translating gives CASSLTYRPVSRNTGELFF. Full variable domain (missing parts from reference TRBV7-3 and TRBJ2-2): GAGVSQTPSNKVTEKGKYVELRCDPISGHTALYWYRQSLGQGPEFLIYFQGTGAADDSGLPNDRFFAVRPEGSVSTLKIQRTERGDSAVYLCASSLTYRPVSRNTGELFFGEGSRLTVL.

V and J are TRBV11-2 and TRBJ2-5, with TRBD1 as a possible D gene (5 bases). CDR3 size: 15 residues. Germline assignment: CDR1 SGHAT and CDR2 FQNNGV. Trimming pared 2 bases from V and 1 base from J, leaving 11 bases between. DNA of the CDR3: TGTGCCAGCAGCTTAAATGGGGCCCCCCAAGAGACCCAGTACTTC. Translating gives CASSLNGAPQETQYF.

This clonotype was counted only a few times. It may be a read error: a sequence one base away is much more abundant. The chain couples TRBV5-1 to TRBJ2-1; possibly TRBD1 for D (6 bases). The CDR3 loop spans 14 amino acids. CDR1 and CDR2 from the germline V gene are SGHRS and YFSETQ. DNA of the CDR3: TGCGCCAGCGGCTTTTGGGGGCGCGACAATGAGCAGTTCTTC. This sequence encodes CASGFWGRDNEQFF.

This rearrangement joins TRBV20-1 to TRBJ1-2; the D is unclear. There are 14 residues in the CDR3. Germline CDR1 and CDR2: DFQATT and SNEGSKA (reference sequence). V was clipped by 6 bases and J by 0 bases, with 14 bases between them. This CDR3 is CSASSSLANYGYTF. CDR3 coding DNA: TGCAGTGCAAGCTCGAGTCTAGCTAACTATGGCTACACCTTC.

Only a few counts were recorded for this clonotype. The rearrangement uses TRBV21-1 and TRBJ1-4; the table names TRBD1, a call not compared with the DNA. TRBV21-1 is deemed a pseudogene. The CDR3 is 15 amino acids. CDR3 sequence: CASSKVAGVNEKLFF. As DNA, the CDR3 is TGTGCCAGCAGCAAAGTTGCAGGGGTGAATGAAAAACTGTTTTTT.

The chain uses TRBV10-3 and TRBJ1-5; weak D call: TRBD1 (5 bases). The V and J ends lost 4 bases and 2 bases respectively, with 18 bases between them. Germline CDR1 reads ENHRY; CDR2 reads SYGVKD. The CDR3 contains 17 residues. This CDR3 reads CAISGGPLGAGNQPQHF. As DNA, the CDR3 is TGTGCCATCAGTGGGGGCCCCCTCGGGGCGGGCAATCAGCCCCAGCATTTT.

This clonotype has a handful of counts. The V and J genes are TRBV20-1 and TRBJ2-3; 9 positions match TRBD2. After removal of 0 bases from V and 3 bases from J, the junction contained 4 bases not matched to a gene. CDR1 DFQATT and CDR2 SNEGSKA come from the germline V gene (reference sequence). CDR3 length equals 15 residues. For the CDR3, the DNA is TGCAGTGCTAGAGATCTAGCGGGGAGTACAGATACGCAGTATTTT. Its translation: CSARDLAGSTDTQYF.

This clonotype was seen a few times. This chain joins TRBV3-1 and TRBJ1-1, with 9 positions matching TRBD1. The germline V gene encodes CDR1 LGHDT and CDR2 YNNKEL (reference sequence). Trimming took 4 bases from V and 7 from J; bases not matched to a gene: 10. The CDR3 length is 15 residues. The CDR3 loop is CASSRGGDRANEAFF. The CDR3 coding sequence is TGTGCCAGCAGCCGAGGGGGGGACAGGGCAAATGAAGCTTTCTTT.

The gene calls are TRBV28 and TRBJ2-7; D gene uncertain. V shed 6 bases and J shed 6 bases, with 18 bases lying between them. The CDR3 extends over 14 amino acids. The germline CDR1 and CDR2 sequences are MDHEN and SYDVKM. The CDR3 DNA is TGTGCCAGCAGAAAGGCCCCTATGCCTCTCGAGCAGTACTTC. It codes for CASRKAPMPLEQYF.

The rearrangement links TRBV27 to TRBJ1-2; the D gene is possibly TRBD1 (6 bases). The V and J ends lost 0 bases and 7 bases respectively, with 24 bases between them. CDR3 length equals 18 residues. The germline V gene has CDR1 MNHEY and CDR2 SMNVEV (reference sequence). CDR3 bases: TGTGCCAGCAGTTTATCGGCGCCACTGAGACAGGTTAAAAGTGGCTACACCTTC. Its protein product is CASSLSAPLRQVKSGYTF.

The V gene is TRBV12-3 or TRBV12-4, the J gene TRBJ2-5, with D tentatively TRBD1 (6 bases). The tail of the sequence fits TRBJ2-1 better, so the J call may be wrong. The CDR3 is 17 residues long. In nucleotides, the CDR3 is TGTGCCAGCAGTTTTGGACAGACGAATTCAGGATTGGATGAGCAGTTCTTC. It is translated as CASSFGQTNSGLDEQFF.

Concerning this clonotype itself: The junction does not match germline at one end; this may be a read error. The chain is built from TRBV3-1 and TRBJ2-3; 7 bases line up with TRBD2. The CDR3 is 15 residues long. The germline V gene encodes CDR1 LGHDT and CDR2 YNNKEL (reference sequence). The CDR3 nucleotides read TGTGCCAGCGGCCACCCCGAGCGGGGCGCAGATACGCAGTATTTT. Translating it yields CASGHPERGADTQYF.

The CDR3 is CASSPQRLGQGSFAELFF. The CDR3 nucleotides are TGTGCCAGCTCACCACAGAGATTGGGACAGGGGTCGTTCGCGGAACTGTTTTTT. This rearrangement joins TRBV18 to TRBJ1-4, with 10 bases fitting TRBD1. With 1 base clipped from V and 12 bases from J, the junction kept 17 bases outside the gene matches. The CDR3 is 18 residues long. Germline CDR1 and CDR2: KGHSH and LQKENI.

Regarding this clonotype: This may be a read error: a much more frequent sequence differs by one nucleotide. The chain combines TRBV10-3 with TRBJ2-3, with D tentatively TRBD1 (6 bases). This CDR3 is built from 16 residues. V was pared by 9 bases and J by 2 bases, with 21 bases between. Germline-derived CDR1 and CDR2 are ENHRY and SYGVKD. CDR3 sequence reads: CAIGQPRGSNTDTQYF. The CDR3 region has the DNA TGTGCCATTGGACAGCCCCGTGGGTCGAACACAGATACGCAGTATTTT.